Shown below are 32 T cell receptor beta chains from a single sample sequenced in a study of blood T cells in healthy people across ages. Sample-barcoded 5' priming and a J-beta primer mix drove a second PCR of 7 to 11 cycles. TCRdb reanalysed the 5' RACE reads using MiXCR and keeps one entry per CDR3 protein. This sample yields more than 1,400,000 distinct CDR3 sequences, of which around 42% are seen a single time; less than 8% belongs to the top ten. The sample was blood. The source is a woman between 18 and 29 years old in good health.

This clonotype was picked up a small number of times. This sequence joins TRBV10-3 and TRBJ2-2; D perhaps matches TRBD2 (6 bases). Trimming removed 8 bases from V and 4 bases from J, with 11 bases in between. The CDR3 contains 13 residues. Germline values: CDR1 ENHRY, CDR2 SYGVKD. The CDR3 here is CAIGGLSTGELFF. CDR3 DNA: TGTGCCATCGGGGGACTGTCCACCGGGGAGCTGTTTTTT.

This clonotype appeared a few times. The chain is built from TRBV5-6 and TRBJ2-1; 10 bases line up with TRBD2. The germline V gene has CDR1 SGHDT and CDR2 YYEEEE. J lost 4 bases, V lost 0 bases, and 7 bases had no gene match. CDR3 size: 17 residues. The CDR3 is CASSLGGLAGVYNEQFF. CDR3 bases: TGTGCCAGCAGCTTGGGAGGGCTAGCGGGGGTATACAATGAGCAGTTCTTC.

This clonotype was picked up a small number of times. The rearrangement uses TRBV11-2 and TRBJ1-1; perhaps TRBD1 as D (5 bases). The V gene's germline CDR1 is SGHAT and CDR2 FQNNGV. Trimming shortened V by 0 bases and J by 4 bases, and 12 bases separated the two germline ends. The CDR3 has 15 residues. This CDR3 reads CASSLEGTAGTEAFF. The CDR3 coding sequence is TGTGCCAGCAGCTTAGAGGGGACGGCTGGCACTGAAGCTTTCTTT.

This chain uses TRBV5-1 with TRBJ2-1, with D unresolved. With 1 base removed from V and 8 bases from J, the gap between germline ends came to 10 bases. The CDR3 length is 13 residues. CDR1 is SGHRS, CDR2 YFSETQ, per germline. CDR3 amino acids: CASSLFERYEQFF. Here the CDR3 DNA reads TGCGCCAGCAGCTTGTTCGAGCGCTATGAGCAGTTCTTC.

Points on this clonotype: Its ends do not fully match the called genes, so a read error is possible. The V and J genes are TRBV24-1 and TRBJ1-2; TRBD1 matches at 8 bases. In germline, CDR1 is KGHDR, CDR2 SFDVKD. The CDR3 totals 14 residues. In nucleotides, the CDR3 is TGTGCCACCAGCGATTTGGACAGGGATATCGGCTACACCTTC. Translated: CATSDLDRDIGYTF.

This clonotype occurred a few times. The chain couples TRBV25-1 to TRBJ2-1, with D unresolved. Trimming took 8 bases from V and 7 from J, leaving 9 bases between them. There are 11 residues in the CDR3. Germline values: CDR1 MGHDK, CDR2 SYGVNS. The CDR3, as DNA: TGTGCCAGCGGATCACGGAATGAGCAGTTCTTC. Translation: CASGSRNEQFF.

The V call is TRBV12-3 or TRBV12-4, the J call TRBJ2-5; the D gene could be TRBD1 or TRBD2 (5 bases each). Trimming stripped 5 bases from V and 1 base from J, with 20 bases between. CDR3 length equals 17 residues. The DNA of the CDR3 is TGTGCCAGCAGTCCCGGCTCGGGCAGGGACCTCCAAGAGACCCAGTACTTC. Translating gives CASSPGSGRDLQETQYF.

The V and J genes are TRBV2 and TRBJ2-3; 8 bases match TRBD1. CDR1 is SNHLY, CDR2 FYNNEI, per germline. The J segment lost 0 bases and the V segment lost 6 bases, leaving 5 bases of the junction unmatched. The CDR3 spans 15 residues. CDR3 coding DNA: TGTGCCAGCAGAGGGACAGGCACTAGCACAGATACGCAGTATTTT. Its translation is CASRGTGTSTDTQYF.

This chain links TRBV20-1 with TRBJ2-3; no definite D call. The CDR3 is 12 amino acids. V lost 7 bases and J lost 0, with 8 bases in between. Germline V gene sequence: CDR1 DFQATT, CDR2 SNEGSKA (reference sequence). Here the CDR3 DNA reads TGCAGTGTTGTAGCTAGCACAGATACGCAGTATTTT. Residues: CSVVASTDTQYF.

The chain links TRBV5-6 to TRBJ2-3; 8 nucleotides align to TRBD2. Germline CDR1 reads SGHDT; CDR2 reads YYEEEE. The CDR3 runs 15 residues. After removal of 2 bases from V and 4 bases from J, the junction contained 6 bases not matched to a gene. The CDR3 DNA reads as TGTGCCAGCAGCTTAAGCGGGAGTACGGCAGATACGCAGTATTTT. It codes for CASSLSGSTADTQYF.

The chain employs TRBV24-1 and TRBJ1-1, with 7 bases aligning to TRBD1. The V segment lost 0 bases and the J segment 0 bases; nucleotides outside the gene matches: 9. CDR1 is KGHDR, CDR2 SFDVKD, per germline. The CDR3 runs 18 residues. The CDR3, as DNA: TGTGCCACCAGTGATTTGTCATCCAGGGGGGAGATGAACACTGAAGCTTTCTTT. This codes for CATSDLSSRGEMNTEAFF.

This clonotype was seen only a few times. This chain joins TRBV9 and TRBJ1-3, with 7 bases that match TRBD1. J gave up 2 bases and V 0 bases, and 2 bases lay outside the gene matches. Germline CDR1 reads SGDLS; CDR2 reads YYNGEE. The CDR3 consists of 15 residues. DNA of the CDR3: TGTGCCAGCAGCGTAGGGGACAGTCCTGGAAACACCATATATTTT. This translates into CASSVGDSPGNTIYF.

This clonotype was observed a single time. A much larger clone differs by one base, so this may be a read error. V and J are TRBV6-1 and TRBJ2-4; perhaps TRBD2 as D (7 bases). The last part of the DNA fits TRBJ2-7 better; the J call may be wrong. Germline CDR1 and CDR2: MNHNS and SASEGT. The CDR3 totals 14 residues. CDR3 sequence reads: CAGSVGGPRYEQYF. In nucleotides, the CDR3 is TGTGCCGGCAGTGTCGGGGGGCCGCGTTACGAGCAGTACTTC.

This clonotype was picked up a small number of times. The V call is TRBV4-2, the J call TRBJ2-5, with D perhaps TRBD2 (5 bases). Germline V CDR1 and CDR2: LGHNA, YNFKEQ. V shed 8 bases and J shed 5 bases, with 12 bases lying between them. The CDR3 extends over 12 amino acids. This CDR3 reads CASSGQRETQYF. The DNA for the CDR3 is TGTGCCAGCTCAGGTCAGCGGGAGACCCAGTACTTC.

This clonotype showed up just once. V and J are TRBV4-1 and TRBJ1-2; unclear D gene. CDR3 size: 17 residues. Trimming pared 0 bases from V and 3 bases from J, leaving 17 bases between. In germline, CDR1 is MGHRA, CDR2 YSYEKL. In DNA, the CDR3 is TGCGCCAGCAGCCAAGATCTAGGCAAATCTGGGCACTATGGCTACACCTTC. This sequence encodes CASSQDLGKSGHYGYTF.

Regarding this clonotype: At one of its ends the junction is not consistent with the germline gene, which may arise from a read error. Here the CDR3 reads CASSPSPAVSNNEQFF. CDR3 in DNA: TGTGCCAGCAGTCCGAGTCCCGCCGTCTCCAACAATGAGCAGTTCTTC. The rearrangement links TRBV12-3 or TRBV12-4 to TRBJ2-1; D is unclear. The CDR3 has 16 amino acids.

The chain combines TRBV29-1 with TRBJ2-7; 7 nucleotides match TRBD2. CDR1 and CDR2 (germline): SQVTM, ANQGSEA. Unmatched junction bases numbered 2, after V lost 1 base and J lost 2 bases. The CDR3 consists of 13 residues. CDR3 DNA sequence: TGCAGCGTTGAAGTGGGGAGGGCCTACGAGCAGTACTTC. It encodes CSVEVGRAYEQYF.

This clonotype was recorded many times. This chain uses TRBV29-1 with TRBJ1-2; D ambiguous. The CDR3 loop spans 13 amino acids. V gave up 6 bases and J gave up 3 bases, with 14 bases separating them. Germline-derived CDR1 and CDR2 are SQVTM and ANQGSEA. CDR3 nucleotides: TGCAGCGTGCCCCCGGGTGGTGACTATGGCTACACCTTC. Protein: CSVPPGGDYGYTF. Full variable domain (missing parts from reference TRBV29-1 and TRBJ1-2): SAVISQKPSRDICQRGTSLTIQCQVDSQVTMMFWYRQQPGQSLTLIATANQGSEATYESGFVIDKFPISRPNLTFSTLTVSNMSPEDSSIYLCSVPPGGDYGYTFGSGTRLTVV.

A few counts support this clonotype. This rearrangement joins TRBV20-1 to TRBJ2-4, with D perhaps being TRBD1 or TRBD2 (6 bases each). V gave up 6 bases and J gave up 0 bases, with 15 bases separating them. Germline V gene sequence: CDR1 DFQATT, CDR2 SNEGSKA (reference sequence). This CDR3 region has 15 residues. CDR3 loop: CSALPRDKAKNIQYF. For the CDR3, the DNA is TGCAGTGCCCTCCCGCGGGACAAAGCCAAAAACATTCAGTACTTC.

The chain links TRBV16 to TRBJ2-1; 10 bases map to TRBD2. The J call may be incorrect, as the DNA end agrees better with TRBJ2-7. The CDR3 totals 17 residues. CDR1 is KGHSY, CDR2 FQNENV, per germline. The CDR3 region has the DNA TGTGCCAGCAGCCCCGGAGCGGGGGGGTTCTCCTACAATGAGCAGTACTTC. Translated: CASSPGAGGFSYNEQYF.

The gene calls are TRBV4-1 and TRBJ2-5, with D uncertain. Germline lookup yields CDR1 MGHRA and CDR2 YSYEKL. The CDR3 covers 16 residues. V lost 0 bases, J lost 2 bases, and 13 bases lay in between. CDR3 in amino acids: CASSQDDVTDQETQYF. The DNA of the CDR3 is TGCGCCAGCAGCCAAGATGATGTGACGGATCAAGAGACCCAGTACTTC.

V usage is TRBV10-3 and J usage is TRBJ2-7, with D possibly being TRBD1 or TRBD2 (5 bases each). The germline gives CDR1 ENHRY, CDR2 SYGVKD. Trimming shortened V by 3 bases and J by 1 base, and 13 bases separated the two germline ends. The CDR3 contains 15 residues. The CDR3 spells CAISEGTAKSYEQYF. For the CDR3, the DNA is TGTGCCATCAGTGAAGGGACGGCAAAATCCTACGAGCAGTACTTC.

CDR3 loop: CASTSANTEAFF. CDR3 bases: TGTGCCAGCACCAGTGCGAACACTGAAGCTTTCTTT. The chain joins TRBV2 to TRBJ1-1; D gene unclear. The CDR3 is 12 residues long. Germline CDR1 reads SNHLY; CDR2 reads FYNNEI. Trimming removed 7 bases at V and 1 base at J, with 7 bases between.

This clonotype was picked up a small number of times. The chain employs TRBV5-4 and TRBJ2-3, with TRBD2 identical over 12 bases. The CDR3 covers 16 residues. The germline gives CDR1 SGHNT, CDR2 YYREEE (reference sequence). With V trimmed by 4 bases and J by 3 bases, 6 bases remained unmatched. In DNA form, the CDR3 reads TGTGCCAGCAGCGTCAGACTAGCGGGAGAGACAGATACGCAGTATTTT. It yields the protein CASSVRLAGETDTQYF.

This clonotype was seen more than once but under ten times. V usage is TRBV7-2 and J usage is TRBJ1-2, with 9 bases aligning to TRBD1. Unmatched junction bases numbered 3, after V lost 3 bases and J lost 4 bases. CDR3 size: 14 residues. Germline V gene sequence: CDR1 SGHTA, CDR2 FQGNSA. This chain's CDR3 is CASSLGQGRYGYTF. In nucleotides, the CDR3 is TGTGCCAGCAGCTTGGGACAGGGCCGCTATGGCTACACCTTC.

The chain links TRBV20-1 to TRBJ2-1; a possible D gene is TRBD2 (7 bases). V lost 1 base and J 5 bases, leaving 18 bases between the germline ends. CDR1 and CDR2 from the germline V gene are DFQATT and SNEGSKA (reference sequence). The CDR3 has 16 amino acids. The CDR3 is CSARALGGGNHNEQFF. The DNA for the CDR3 is TGCAGTGCTAGAGCTTTAGGGGGGGGAAATCACAATGAGCAGTTCTTC.

This rearrangement joins TRBV7-2 to TRBJ2-1; D gene unclear. V was shortened by 3 bases and J by 0 bases, with 6 bases between the two germline ends. Per the germline V gene, CDR1 is SGHTA and CDR2 is FQGNSA. This CDR3 has 14 amino acids. CDR3 in DNA: TGTGCCAGCAGCTTGAGAGCCTCCTACAATGAGCAGTTCTTC. This sequence encodes CASSLRASYNEQFF.

This clonotype has a handful of counts. DNA for the CDR3: TGCGCCAGCAGCTTGGTTCCGACAGGAGGGAATCAGCCCCAGCATTTT. Its translation is CASSLVPTGGNQPQHF. The chain couples TRBV5-1 to TRBJ1-5; a possible D gene is TRBD1 (6 bases). The germline V gene has CDR1 SGHRS and CDR2 YFSETQ. The CDR3 is 16 amino acids. The V end lost 0 bases, the J end lost 4 bases, and 14 bases lay between the germline ends.

This clonotype appeared many times. The junction departs from the called germline gene at one end, perhaps through a read error. The CDR3 region is CASRPSGSTDTQYF. DNA of the CDR3: TGTGCCAGCAGACCCAGCGGGAGCACAGATACGCAGTATTTT. The V and J genes are TRBV5-1 and TRBJ2-3; possibly TRBD2 for D (6 bases). Germline values: CDR1 SGHRS, CDR2 YFSETQ. This CDR3 is built from 14 residues. Together with reference TRBV5-1 and TRBJ2-3, the CDR3 gives the full variable domain: KAGVTQTPRYLIKTRGQQVTLSCSPISGHRSVSWYQQTPGQGLQFLFEYFSETQRNKGNFPGRFSGRQFSNSRSEMNVSTLELGDSALYLCASRPSGSTDTQYFGPGTRLTVL.

V and J are TRBV5-6 and TRBJ1-4; 7 bases align to TRBD1. V trimming: 3 bases; J trimming: 8 bases; junction bases outside the gene matches: 7. The CDR3 totals 14 residues. In germline, CDR1 is SGHDT, CDR2 YYEEEE. The CDR3 is CASSWTTGNEKLFF. CDR3 sequence (DNA): TGTGCCAGCAGCTGGACGACAGGGAACGAAAAACTGTTTTTT. Full variable domain (missing parts from reference TRBV5-6 and TRBJ1-4): DAGVTQSPTHLIKTRGQQVTLRCSPKSGHDTVSWYQQALGQGPQFIFQYYEEEERQRGNFPDRFSGHQFPNYSSELNVNALLLGDSALYLCASSWTTGNEKLFFGSGTQLSVL.

CDR3 loop: CSAREAGIFF. CDR3 DNA: TGCAGTGCTAGAGAGGCCGGGATTTTCTTT. The chain has TRBV20-1 and TRBJ1-1; D call uncertain. Trimming took 0 bases from V and 13 from J, leaving 9 bases between them. This CDR3 is 10 amino acids long. Germline V lookup: CDR1 DFQATT, CDR2 SNEGSKA (reference sequence).

Only a few counts were recorded for this clonotype. The junction does not match germline at one end; this may be a read error. CDR3 sequence reads: CSAREAGLEYF. The CDR3 nucleotides read TGCAGTGCAAGAGAAGCGGGACTAGAGTACTTC. The rearrangement links TRBV20-1 to TRBJ2-5; 8 bases are a match to TRBD2. This CDR3 has 11 residues. Germline V gene data show CDR1 as DFQATT and CDR2 as SNEGSKA (reference sequence).